This passage covers 13 T cell receptor beta chains from one sample sequenced in a study of CD8 T cells in ankylosing spondylitis. TCRdb ran MiXCR on the 5' RACE reads and lists one entry per CDR3 protein. The data contain around 490,000 distinct CDR3 sequences, about 5.7% of them singletons. No antigen is known for these receptors. Study results and caveats: A motif in TCR beta, a set of eight or nine highly homologous variants, appeared characteristic of ankylosing spondylitis blood.

Sequencing was carried out using blood, either unsorted or a sorted T cell fraction (not recorded which). Receptor source: a male donor with ankylosing spondylitis.

This clonotype was counted ten times or more. The rearrangement uses TRBV9 and TRBJ2-7, with 8 bases fitting TRBD2. The V gene end was trimmed by 3 bases and the J gene end by 1 base; junction bases not matched to a gene: 0. Germline assignment: CDR1 SGDLS and CDR2 YYNGEE. This CDR3 has 13 amino acids. Here the CDR3 DNA reads TGTGCCAGCAGCGGCGGGGGGTCCTACGAGCAGTACTTC. As protein: CASSGGGSYEQYF.

This clonotype was picked up many times. This rearrangement joins TRBV29-1 to TRBJ2-7; 14 bases are shared with TRBD2. V lost 7 bases, J lost 7 bases, and 6 bases stayed unmatched. CDR3 length: 13 residues. Looked up from germline, CDR1 is SQVTM and CDR2 is ANQGSEA. CDR3 in amino acids: CSARLAGGGEQYF. Here the CDR3 DNA reads TGCAGCGCAAGACTAGCGGGAGGGGGTGAGCAGTACTTC.

This clonotype came up many times. V usage is TRBV7-3 and J usage is TRBJ1-2; the match to TRBD1 covers 7 bases. J gave up 6 bases and V 5 bases, and 6 bases lay outside the gene matches. Germline lookup yields CDR1 SGHTA and CDR2 FQGTGA. The CDR3 covers 13 residues. The chain's CDR3 is CASSLDRENGYTF. CDR3 sequence (DNA): TGTGCCAGCAGCCTCGACAGGGAAAATGGCTACACCTTC.

This clonotype occurred many times. This chain connects TRBV7-2 to TRBJ2-2; no definite D call. The CDR3 is 15 residues long. Germline-derived CDR1 and CDR2 are SGHTA and FQGNSA. V gave up 3 bases and J gave up 2 bases, with 10 bases separating them. CDR3 nucleotides: TGTGCCAGCAGCTTTACACCATTCAACACCGGGGAGCTGTTTTTT. Protein product: CASSFTPFNTGELFF.

This clonotype was counted ten times or more. The chain carries TRBV7-2 and TRBJ1-1; the D gene is possibly TRBD1 (6 bases). V lost 11 bases and J 10 bases, leaving 20 bases between the germline ends. This CDR3 region has 12 residues. In germline, CDR1 is SGHTA, CDR2 FQGNSA. This CDR3 is CASRLQQGGAFF. CDR3 nucleotides: TGTGCCTCGCGGCTCCAACAAGGGGGAGCTTTCTTT.

This clonotype was detected many times. The rearrangement links TRBV5-5 to TRBJ2-2; 7 bases map to TRBD2. From germline, CDR1 is SGHKS and CDR2 YYEKEE (reference sequence). V was pared by 4 bases and J by 7 bases, with 10 bases of the junction left unmatched. The CDR3 extends over 15 amino acids. The CDR3 sequence is CASSLGAGTIGELFF. The CDR3 DNA follows: TGTGCCAGCAGCCTCGGGGCAGGGACTATCGGGGAGCTGTTTTTT.

This clonotype appeared a few times. The rearrangement uses TRBV5-1 and TRBJ1-2, with D maybe TRBD1 (5 bases). Trimming removed 7 bases from V and 6 bases from J, with 25 bases in between. Germline V lookup: CDR1 SGHRS, CDR2 YFSETQ. This CDR3 has 16 amino acids. This CDR3 reads CASGSLGRRPGDGYTF. The CDR3 bases are TGCGCCAGCGGCTCCCTGGGACGGCGACCTGGGGATGGCTACACCTTC.

The gene calls are TRBV11-3 and TRBJ2-3; perhaps D is TRBD1 or TRBD2 (5 bases each). V lost 8 bases and J lost 6, with 12 bases in between. This CDR3 has 12 residues. CDR1 SGHNT and CDR2 YENEEA come from the germline V gene. CDR3 residues: CASARGTDTQYF. CDR3 DNA sequence: TGTGCCAGCGCCCGTGGGACCGATACGCAGTATTTT. The variable domain in full, completed from reference TRBV11-3 and TRBJ2-3, reads EAGVVQSPRYKIIEKKQPVAFWCNPISGHNTLYWYLQNLGQGPELLIRYENEEAVDDSQLPKDRFSAERLKGVDSTLKIQPAELGDSAVYLCASARGTDTQYFGPGTRLTVL.

This clonotype has ten or more counts. This chain joins TRBV10-2 and TRBJ1-2; D perhaps matches TRBD1 (5 bases). Germline loops: CDR1 WSHSY, CDR2 SAAADI. Trimming took off 2 bases at V and 6 bases at J, with 10 bases between the two ends. The CDR3 sequence is 13 residues long. CDR3 loop: CASSESEGNGYTF. The CDR3 nucleotides read TGCGCCAGCAGTGAGAGTGAGGGGAATGGCTACACCTTC.

About this clonotype: This may be a read error, as it is one base from a much larger clone. The CDR3 region has the DNA TGTGCCAGCAGCCCGGCGGGCCGAAGCGCCGGGGAGCTGTTTTTT. It encodes CASSPAGRSAGELFF. The chain links TRBV7-2 to TRBJ2-2; D might be TRBD2 (5 bases). There are 15 residues in the CDR3. CDR1 is SGHTA, CDR2 FQGNSA, per germline. The V gene lost 5 bases and the J gene lost 6 bases, with 16 bases spanning the gap.

This clonotype has at least ten counts. The V gene is TRBV28, the J gene TRBJ2-5, with unresolved D. Germline CDR1 reads MDHEN; CDR2 reads SYDVKM. The CDR3 has 11 amino acids. V dropped 8 bases and J dropped 2 bases, with 6 bases sitting between them. The CDR3 loop is CASGLQETQYF. In DNA, the CDR3 is TGTGCCAGCGGGCTTCAAGAGACCCAGTACTTC.

The chain recombines TRBV11-2 with TRBJ2-5, with D perhaps TRBD1 (6 bases). Germline CDR1 reads SGHAT; CDR2 reads FQNNGV. Deletions cut 3 bases from V and 0 bases from J, with 14 bases between. The CDR3 extends over 16 amino acids. This chain's CDR3 is CASSLGKGTHQETQYF. The CDR3 DNA reads as TGTGCCAGCAGCTTGGGGAAAGGGACACACCAAGAGACCCAGTACTTC.

This clonotype was picked up many times. The chain recombines TRBV20-1 with TRBJ2-5; 8 bases fit TRBD2. The CDR3 is 14 residues long. CDR1 is DFQATT, CDR2 SNEGSKA, per germline (reference sequence). V trimming: 4 bases; J trimming: 2 bases; junction bases outside the gene matches: 6. The CDR3 coding sequence is TGCAGTGCTACGGGACTAGTTCGGCAAGAGACCCAGTACTTC. It specifies CSATGLVRQETQYF.